The sequence of this TCR beta chain was determined in a study of blood T cell repertoires in COVID-19. Study overall: Spain, Italy and the United States supplied samples that represented acute and convalescent COVID-19. PBMCs, B-cell-depleted T cells, or T cells were the source of the cDNA or gDNA that made up the material.

With 1 base removed from V and 2 bases from J, the gap between germline ends came to 5 bases. The CDR3 covers 13 residues. The germline gives CDR1 SEHNR, CDR2 FQNEAQ (reference sequence). How the authors handled the data: Estimation of nucleated cell counts was performed using reference gene primer amplification. Sequencing was performed with immunoSEQ multiplex PCR; in TCRdb, only in-frame clones are kept and a portion is missing. That table gives V, J and clone size, and the DNA gave D and trimming. The sample yields fewer than 200,000 clones, roughly 84% seen once. A note on this clone: The same CDR3 arises from other DNA sequences in this sample as well.

Sequenced input: peripheral blood. This clonotype originated in a woman over 75 with acute or convalescent COVID-19. This chain uses TRBV7-9 with TRBJ1-1; no clear D gene. The CDR3 loop is CASSLDSNTEAFF. The CDR3 bases are TGTGCCAGCAGCTTAGACAGCAACACTGAAGCTTTCTTT.